A single TCR beta chain is shown here with its context. Its antigen remains unknown. A read error may be the cause here, since a much bigger clone is one base away. This entry belongs to a study of regulatory T cells in long-lasting Graves disease. Study-level background: Graves' patients, newly diagnosed, had taken antithyroid drugs under 3 months.

Library construction for TCR beta used iRepertoire HTBI primers and Arm-PCR of CDR3 regions. TCRdb re-derived calls from the multiplex PCR reads in MiXCR, one entry per CDR3 protein. The profile shows 350,000 to 400,000 distinct CDR3 sequences, 15% to 17% of them singletons. As for time point: newly diagnosed GD, antithyroid drugs for less than 3 months. Extracted PBMC RNA gave rise to the TCR library. Graves' disease diagnoses followed American Thyroid Association guidelines. Notes on the study in general: Persistent patients shared thousands of public clonotypes among themselves. Newly diagnosed patients shared fewer, at some 970. TRBV28, TRBJ1-2 and TRBJ2-5 were favored in persistent disease.

V dropped 6 bases and J dropped 3; count of bases not matched to a gene: 1. CDR1 MNHEY and CDR2 SMNVEV come from the germline V gene (reference sequence). CDR3 size: 13 residues. The TCR originated in a female donor with Graves disease. V and J are TRBV27 and TRBJ2-7; 11 bases are a match to TRBD2. Sequenced material: peripheral blood mononuclear cells (PBMCs), taken at new diagnosis, from a patient treated with antithyroid drugs. The CDR3 loop is CASRTSGNYEQYF. Here the CDR3 DNA reads TGTGCCAGCAGGACTAGCGGGAACTACGAGCAGTACTTC.